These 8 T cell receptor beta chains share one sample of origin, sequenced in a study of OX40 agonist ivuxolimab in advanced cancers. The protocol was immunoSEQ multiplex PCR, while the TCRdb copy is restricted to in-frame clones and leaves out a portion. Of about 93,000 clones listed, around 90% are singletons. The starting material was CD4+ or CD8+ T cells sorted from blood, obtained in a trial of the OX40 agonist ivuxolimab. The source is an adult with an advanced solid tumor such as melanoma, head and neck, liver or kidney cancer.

The CDR3 loop reads CSVTQALNEKLFF. In nucleotides, the CDR3 is TGCAGCGTTACACAGGCGCTTAATGAAAAACTGTTTTTT. The chain uses TRBV29-1 and TRBJ1-4, with D maybe TRBD1 (5 bases). This CDR3 spans 13 amino acids. Trimming shortened V by 5 bases and J by 4 bases, and 11 bases separated the two germline ends. Germline V lookup: CDR1 SQVTM, CDR2 ANQGSEA.

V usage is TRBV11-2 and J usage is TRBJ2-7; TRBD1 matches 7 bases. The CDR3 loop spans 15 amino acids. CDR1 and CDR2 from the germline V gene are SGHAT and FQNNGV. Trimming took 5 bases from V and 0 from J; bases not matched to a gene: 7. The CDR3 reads CASSPQGILSYEQYF. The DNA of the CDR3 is TGTGCCAGCAGCCCACAGGGGATCCTCTCCTACGAGCAGTACTTC.

The CDR3 DNA follows: TGTGCCTGGAGTGTTGGGCCCTACGAGCAGTACTTC. It encodes CAWSVGPYEQYF. V usage is TRBV30 and J usage is TRBJ2-7; D unresolved. The CDR3 contains 12 residues. The germline V and J ends were trimmed by 0 bases and 2 bases, with 5 bases remaining between them. The germline V gene encodes CDR1 GTSNPN and CDR2 SVGIG (reference sequence).

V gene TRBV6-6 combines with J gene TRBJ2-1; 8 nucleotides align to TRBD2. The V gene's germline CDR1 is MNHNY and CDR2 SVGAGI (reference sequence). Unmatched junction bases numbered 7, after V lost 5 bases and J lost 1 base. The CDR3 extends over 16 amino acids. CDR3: CASSGDSGKSYNEQFF. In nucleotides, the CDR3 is TGTGCCAGCAGTGGTGATAGCGGGAAGTCCTACAATGAGCAGTTCTTC.

The CDR3 nucleotides are TGTGCCATCAGTGAGTCGGAGGGTGGCACTGAAGCTTTCTTT. Its protein is CAISESEGGTEAFF. This rearrangement joins TRBV10-3 to TRBJ1-1, with no clear D. Trimming left V 0 bases short and J 4 bases short, with 9 bases between. The CDR3 is 14 amino acids. Per germline, CDR1 ENHRY and CDR2 SYGVKD.

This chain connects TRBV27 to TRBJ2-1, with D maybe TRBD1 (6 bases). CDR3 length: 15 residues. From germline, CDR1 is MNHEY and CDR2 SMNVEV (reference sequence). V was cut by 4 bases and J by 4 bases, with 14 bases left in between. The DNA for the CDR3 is TGTGCCAGCAGTTCCCTCGGACAGAAATACAATGAGCAGTTCTTC. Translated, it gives CASSSLGQKYNEQFF.

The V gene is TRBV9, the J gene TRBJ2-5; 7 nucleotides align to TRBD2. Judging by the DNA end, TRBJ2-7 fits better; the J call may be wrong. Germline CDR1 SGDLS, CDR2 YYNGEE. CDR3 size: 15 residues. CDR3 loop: CASNPGRGEVHEQYF. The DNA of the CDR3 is TGTGCCAGCAACCCGGGACGGGGGGAGGTCCACGAGCAGTACTTC.

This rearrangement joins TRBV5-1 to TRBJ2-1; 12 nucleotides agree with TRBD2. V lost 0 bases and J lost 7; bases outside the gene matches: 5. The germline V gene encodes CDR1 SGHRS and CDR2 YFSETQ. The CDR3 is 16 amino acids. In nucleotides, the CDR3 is TGCGCCAGCAGCTTGGGTGGGACTAGCGGGCTTAATGAGCAGTTCTTC. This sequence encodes CASSLGGTSGLNEQFF.